The 15 T cell receptor beta chains below all came from one sample that was sequenced in a study of T-cell reconstitution after alpha-beta-depleted transplantation in children. As it was prepared, the TCRbeta library received unique molecular identifiers. MiXCR, applied by TCRdb to the PCR reads, yields one record per CDR3 protein. The table lists fewer than 700,000 distinct CDR3 sequences, roughly 13% of them singletons. Sequencing used PBMCs, mostly from graft donor cells, obtained 360 days after TCRalphabeta/CD19-depleted stem cell transplant. Receptors originate from a male patient between 10 and 17 years old who had a stem cell transplant for acute myeloid leukemia, so the T cells may come from the graft donor.

This clonotype came up a few times. The chain carries TRBV4-3 and TRBJ1-6; D gene unclear. With 3 bases removed from V and 10 bases from J, the gap between germline ends came to 10 bases. Germline-derived CDR1 and CDR2 are LGHNA and YSLEER. This CDR3 is built from 13 residues. The CDR3 sequence: CASSQGVNSPLHF. The CDR3 region has the DNA TGCGCCAGCAGCCAGGGAGTAAACTCACCCCTCCACTTT.

This clonotype has only a few counts. The chain is built from TRBV7-2 and TRBJ2-5; D is ambiguous. The CDR3 has 12 amino acids. CDR1 and CDR2 (germline): SGHTA, FQGNSA. V was cut by 5 bases and J by 5 bases, with 9 bases left in between. The CDR3 sequence: CASSPQAETQYF. Written as DNA, the CDR3 is TGTGCCAGCAGCCCCCAAGCGGAGACCCAGTACTTC.

CDR3 sequence reads: CASSDWSYEQYF. The CDR3 DNA sequence: TGTGCCAGCAGTGATTGGTCCTACGAGCAGTACTTC. The chain joins TRBV25-1 to TRBJ2-7; D ambiguous. The CDR3 extends over 12 amino acids. The germline gives CDR1 MGHDK, CDR2 SYGVNS. V was cut by 3 bases and J by 1 base, with 4 bases left in between.

This clonotype was recorded at least ten times. The chain has TRBV15 and TRBJ2-1; D is unresolved. The CDR3 sequence is 12 residues long. Germline CDR1 and CDR2: LNHNV and YYDKDF (reference sequence). V dropped 0 bases and J dropped 13 bases, with 10 bases sitting between them. CDR3: CATSRDRTTQFF. Written as DNA, the CDR3 is TGTGCCACCAGCAGAGATAGGACCACCCAGTTCTTC. The whole variable domain, remainder taken from reference TRBV15 and TRBJ2-1, is DAMVIQNPRYQVTQFGKPVTLSCSQTLNHNVMYWYQQKSSQAPKLLFHYYDKDFNNEADTPDNFQSRRPNTSFCFLDIRSPGLGDTAMYLCATSRDRTTQFFGPGTRLTVL.

This clonotype was counted ten times or more. V and J are TRBV6-5 and TRBJ2-7; 7 nucleotides align to TRBD2. J was trimmed by 0 bases and V by 0 bases; bases with no gene match: 8. Per germline, CDR1 MNHEY and CDR2 SVGAGI. The CDR3 sequence is 17 residues long. This CDR3 is CASSYSEPSGSSYEQYF. The CDR3 nucleotides are TGTGCCAGCAGTTACTCGGAGCCTAGCGGATCCTCCTACGAGCAGTACTTC.

At least ten counts were recorded for this clonotype. The chain recombines TRBV12-5 with TRBJ2-2; D tentatively fits TRBD1 or TRBD2 (6 bases each). The CDR3 runs to 15 residues. Germline V lookup: CDR1 LGHNT, CDR2 FRNRAP. V lost 2 bases, J lost 3 bases, and 10 bases lay in between. The CDR3, as DNA: TGTGCTAGTGGTTTGCCGAGGGGGGACACCGGGGAGCTGTTTTTT. It translates to CASGLPRGDTGELFF.

This clonotype was seen a few times. V usage is TRBV20-1 and J usage is TRBJ2-7, with D maybe TRBD1 (5 bases). The CDR3 is 15 residues long. With 1 base removed from V and 1 base from J, the gap between germline ends came to 14 bases. The V gene's germline CDR1 is DFQATT and CDR2 SNEGSKA (reference sequence). The CDR3 DNA is TGCAGTGCTAGAGTAGGGCAGGGATGGTCCTACGAGCAGTACTTC. The encoded protein is CSARVGQGWSYEQYF.

This rearrangement joins TRBV9 to TRBJ2-6; tentative D call: TRBD1 (5 bases). Germline V gene data show CDR1 as SGDLS and CDR2 as YYNGEE. Trimming took 3 bases from V and 4 from J, leaving 23 bases between them. The CDR3 has 19 residues. The CDR3 coding sequence is TGTGCCAGCAGCGACAGGCCAGATGAAGAACTGAGAGGGGCCAACGTCCTGACTTTC. Translated, it gives CASSDRPDEELRGANVLTF.

This clonotype came up many times. This chain links TRBV5-1 with TRBJ2-1, with 7 bases fitting TRBD2. CDR1 SGHRS and CDR2 YFSETQ come from the germline V gene. This CDR3 has 17 residues. The trim removed 0 bases at V and 7 bases at J, leaving 13 bases unmatched. As DNA, the CDR3 is TGCGCCAGCAGCTTGGTGGGTAGCGGGTCCCTCGGGAATGAGCAGTTCTTC. Protein sequence: CASSLVGSGSLGNEQFF.

In this sample, this clonotype turned up a few times. The gene calls are TRBV29-1 and TRBJ1-1; maybe TRBD1 (6 bases). Germline-derived CDR1 and CDR2 are SQVTM and ANQGSEA. The CDR3 length is 14 residues. V was cut by 4 bases and J by 1 base, with 13 bases left in between. The CDR3, as DNA: TGCAGCGTTGTGGGGGGGCTTGGGAACACTGAAGCTTTCTTT. It specifies CSVVGGLGNTEAFF.

The chain recombines TRBV6-1 with TRBJ1-1; D is unclear. The CDR3 covers 14 residues. Germline CDR1 MNHNS, CDR2 SASEGT. The ends were cut back, 5 bases at V and 1 base at J, with 11 bases in the middle. In DNA, the CDR3 is TGTGCCAGCAGTCCCGACACCTGGAACACTGAAGCTTTCTTT. This translates into CASSPDTWNTEAFF.

This clonotype appeared a few times. V gene TRBV7-8 combines with J gene TRBJ2-1, with 8 bases aligning to TRBD2. The J segment lost 4 bases and the V segment lost 2 bases, leaving 4 bases of the junction unmatched. The CDR3 runs 15 residues. CDR1 and CDR2 from the germline V gene are SGHVS and FQNEAQ. CDR3 DNA: TGTGCCAGCAGCTTACAACCGGGAGGGTACAATGAGCAGTTCTTC. Protein sequence: CASSLQPGGYNEQFF.

This clonotype has only a few counts. The chain couples TRBV12-3 or TRBV12-4 to TRBJ1-5; weak D call: TRBD1 (5 bases). The V gene lost 6 bases and the J gene lost 6 bases, with 15 bases spanning the gap. The CDR3 has 14 residues. CDR3 DNA: TGTGCCAGCAGGGGACTGGGAGCGGTTCAGCCCCAGCATTTT. Its protein is CASRGLGAVQPQHF.

Points on this clonotype: A read error may be the cause here, since a much bigger clone is one base away. The missing conserved phenylalanine or tryptophan at the end of this CDR3 makes a read error likely. V gene TRBV12-3 or TRBV12-4 combines with J gene TRBJ2-5; no clear D. The CDR3 extends over 14 amino acids. Trimming cost V 7 bases and J 1 base, with 13 bases left between them. CDR3 nucleotides: TGTGCCAGCACCCTTTCGGCGATCCAAGAGACCCAGTACTAC. This translates into CASTLSAIQETQYY.

CDR3 amino acids: CASATDSGANVLTF. DNA for the CDR3: TGTGCCAGCGCAACGGACTCTGGGGCCAACGTCCTGACTTTC. The V gene is TRBV7-9, the J gene TRBJ2-6; D gene ambiguous. The CDR3 is 14 residues long. The germline V gene has CDR1 SEHNR and CDR2 FQNEAQ (reference sequence). The V end lost 8 bases, the J end lost 0 bases, and 8 bases lay between the germline ends.